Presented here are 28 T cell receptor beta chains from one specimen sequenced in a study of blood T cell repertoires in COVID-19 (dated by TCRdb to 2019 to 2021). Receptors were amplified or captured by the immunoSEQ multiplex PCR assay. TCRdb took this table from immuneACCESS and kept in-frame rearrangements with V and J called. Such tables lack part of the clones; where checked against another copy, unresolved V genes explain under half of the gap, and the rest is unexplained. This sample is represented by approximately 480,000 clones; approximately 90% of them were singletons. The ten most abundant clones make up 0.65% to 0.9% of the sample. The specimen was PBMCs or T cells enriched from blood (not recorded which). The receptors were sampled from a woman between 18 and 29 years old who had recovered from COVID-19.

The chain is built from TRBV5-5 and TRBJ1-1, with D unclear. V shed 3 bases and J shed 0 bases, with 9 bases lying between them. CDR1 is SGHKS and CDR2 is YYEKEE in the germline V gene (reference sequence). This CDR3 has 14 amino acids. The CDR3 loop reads CASSSSTMNTEAFF. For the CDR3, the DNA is TGTGCCAGCAGCTCCAGTACTATGAACACTGAAGCTTTCTTT.

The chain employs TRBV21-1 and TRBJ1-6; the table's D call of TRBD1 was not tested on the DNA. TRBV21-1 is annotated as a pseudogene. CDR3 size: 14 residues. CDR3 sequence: CASIRPHRNSPLHF. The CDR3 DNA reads TGTGCCAGCATCAGACCCCACAGAAATTCACCCCTCCACTTT.

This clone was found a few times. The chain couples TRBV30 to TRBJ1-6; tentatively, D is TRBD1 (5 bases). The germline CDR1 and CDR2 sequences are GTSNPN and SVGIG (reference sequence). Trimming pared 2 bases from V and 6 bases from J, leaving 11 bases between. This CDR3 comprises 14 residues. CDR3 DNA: TGTGCCTGGAGTCTCGGACACCCTAATTCACCCCTCCACTTT. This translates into CAWSLGHPNSPLHF.

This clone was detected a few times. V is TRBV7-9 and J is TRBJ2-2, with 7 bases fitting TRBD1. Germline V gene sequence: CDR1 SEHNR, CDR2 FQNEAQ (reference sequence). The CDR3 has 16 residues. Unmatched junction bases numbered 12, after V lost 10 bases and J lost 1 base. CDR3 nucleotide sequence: TGTGCCACCCTTAGGGGGTCAGGGGGGAACACCGGGGAGCTGTTTTTT. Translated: CATLRGSGGNTGELFF.

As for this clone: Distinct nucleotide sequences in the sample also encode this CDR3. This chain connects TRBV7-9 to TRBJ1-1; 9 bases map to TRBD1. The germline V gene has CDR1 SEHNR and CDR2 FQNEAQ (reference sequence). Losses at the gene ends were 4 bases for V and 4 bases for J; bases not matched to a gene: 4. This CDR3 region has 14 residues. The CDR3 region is CASSSQGASTEAFF. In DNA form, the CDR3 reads TGTGCCAGCAGCTCACAGGGGGCAAGCACTGAAGCTTTCTTT.

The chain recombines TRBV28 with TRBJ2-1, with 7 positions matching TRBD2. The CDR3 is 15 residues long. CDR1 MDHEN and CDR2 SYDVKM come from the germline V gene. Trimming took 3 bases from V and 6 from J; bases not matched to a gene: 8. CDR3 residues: CASSLNGGGANEQFF. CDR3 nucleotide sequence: TGTGCCAGCAGTTTGAATGGGGGAGGGGCCAATGAGCAGTTCTTC.

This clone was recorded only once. CDR3 coding DNA: TGTGCCAGCAGCTTAGTGTGGGCTGGATCCGGAAACACCATATATTTT. As protein: CASSLVWAGSGNTIYF. The chain joins TRBV7-8 to TRBJ1-3; no reliable D call. V lost 1 base, J lost 4 bases, and 14 bases lay in between. Germline-derived CDR1 and CDR2 are SGHVS and FQNEAQ. The CDR3 is 16 amino acids.

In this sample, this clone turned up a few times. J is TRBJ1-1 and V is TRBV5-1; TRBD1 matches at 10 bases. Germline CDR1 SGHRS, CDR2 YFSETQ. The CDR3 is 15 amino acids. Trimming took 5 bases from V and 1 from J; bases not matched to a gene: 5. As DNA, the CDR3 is TGCGCCAGCAGAGGGACAGGGGCCAAGAACACTGAAGCTTTCTTT. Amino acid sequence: CASRGTGAKNTEAFF. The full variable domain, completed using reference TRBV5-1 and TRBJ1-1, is KAGVTQTPRYLIKTRGQQVTLSCSPISGHRSVSWYQQTPGQGLQFLFEYFSETQRNKGNFPGRFSGRQFSNSRSEMNVSTLELGDSALYLCASRGTGAKNTEAFFGQGTRLTVV.

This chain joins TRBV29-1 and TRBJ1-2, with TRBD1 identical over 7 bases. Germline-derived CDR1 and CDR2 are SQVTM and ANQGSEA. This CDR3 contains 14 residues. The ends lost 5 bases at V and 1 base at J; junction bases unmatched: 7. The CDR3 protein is CSVTRGALNYGYTF. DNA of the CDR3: TGCAGCGTTACCAGGGGGGCCCTTAACTATGGCTACACCTTC.

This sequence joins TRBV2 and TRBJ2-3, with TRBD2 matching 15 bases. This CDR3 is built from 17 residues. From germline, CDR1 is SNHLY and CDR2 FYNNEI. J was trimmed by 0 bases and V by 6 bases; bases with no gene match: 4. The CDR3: CASSRTSGGESTDTQYF. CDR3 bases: TGTGCCAGCAGCCGGACTAGCGGGGGGGAAAGCACAGATACGCAGTATTTT.

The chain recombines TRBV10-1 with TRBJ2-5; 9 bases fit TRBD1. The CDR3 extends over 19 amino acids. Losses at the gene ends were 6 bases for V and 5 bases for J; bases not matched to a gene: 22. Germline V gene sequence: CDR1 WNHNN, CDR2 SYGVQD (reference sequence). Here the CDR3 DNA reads TGCGCCAGCAGAATAGGACAGGGGAGAACCCAAGGCCCTAAGGAGACCCAGTACTTC. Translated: CASRIGQGRTQGPKETQYF.

The CDR3 loop is CASNSPTGNTIYF. DNA of the CDR3: TGTGCCAGCAACTCCCCTACTGGAAACACCATATATTTT. V is TRBV5-4 and J is TRBJ1-3, with D hard to call. In germline, CDR1 is SGHNT, CDR2 YYREEE (reference sequence). The CDR3 extends over 13 amino acids. V was shortened by 6 bases and J by 2 bases, with 9 bases between the two germline ends.

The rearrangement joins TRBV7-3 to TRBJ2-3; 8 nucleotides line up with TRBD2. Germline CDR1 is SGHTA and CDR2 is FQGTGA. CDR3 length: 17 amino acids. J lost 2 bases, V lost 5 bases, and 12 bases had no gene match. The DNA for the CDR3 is TGTGCCAGCAGCGACAACCCGGGGGGGGCCTACACAGATACGCAGTATTTT. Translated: CASSDNPGGAYTDTQYF.

CDR3 in amino acids: CASSVTGTAGNTIYF. The CDR3 DNA sequence: TGTGCCAGTAGTGTAACCGGGACAGCTGGAAACACCATATATTTT. The chain couples TRBV19 to TRBJ1-3, with 7 bases aligning to TRBD1. Germline CDR1 is LNHDA and CDR2 is SQIVND (reference sequence). CDR3 size: 15 residues. V lost 5 bases, J lost 2 bases, and 6 bases stayed unmatched.

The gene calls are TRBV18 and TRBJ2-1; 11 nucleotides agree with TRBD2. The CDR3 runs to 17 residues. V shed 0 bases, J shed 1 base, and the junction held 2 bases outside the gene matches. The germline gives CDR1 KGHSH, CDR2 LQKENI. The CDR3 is CASSPPLAGGSYNEQFF. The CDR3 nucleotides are TGTGCCAGCTCACCACCGCTAGCGGGGGGATCCTACAATGAGCAGTTCTTC.

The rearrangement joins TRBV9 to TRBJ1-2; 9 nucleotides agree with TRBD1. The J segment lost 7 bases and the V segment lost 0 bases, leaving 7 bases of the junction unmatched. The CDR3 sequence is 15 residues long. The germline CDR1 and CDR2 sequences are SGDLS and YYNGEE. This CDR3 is CASSVEGQGSGGYTF. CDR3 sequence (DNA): TGTGCCAGCAGCGTAGAGGGACAGGGAAGTGGTGGCTACACCTTC.

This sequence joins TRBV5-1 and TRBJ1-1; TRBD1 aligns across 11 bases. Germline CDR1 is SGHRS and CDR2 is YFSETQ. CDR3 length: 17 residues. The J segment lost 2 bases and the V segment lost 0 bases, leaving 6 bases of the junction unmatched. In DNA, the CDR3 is TGCGCCAGCAGCTTGGATGGTAGGACAGGGGGCAACACTGAAGCTTTCTTT. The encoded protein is CASSLDGRTGGNTEAFF.

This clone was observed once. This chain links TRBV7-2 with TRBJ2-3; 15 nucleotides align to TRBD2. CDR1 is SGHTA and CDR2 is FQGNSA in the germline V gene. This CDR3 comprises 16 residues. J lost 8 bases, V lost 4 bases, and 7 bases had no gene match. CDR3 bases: TGTGCCAGCAGCTCGACCCCGGGACTAGCGGGGGGTACGCAGTATTTT. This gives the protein CASSSTPGLAGGTQYF. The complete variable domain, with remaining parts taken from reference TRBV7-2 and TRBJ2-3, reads GAGVSQSPSNKVTEKGKDVELRCDPISGHTALYWYRQSLGQGLEFLIYFQGNSAPDKSGLPSDRFSAERTGGSVSTLTIQRTQQEDSAVYLCASSSTPGLAGGTQYFGPGTRLTVL.

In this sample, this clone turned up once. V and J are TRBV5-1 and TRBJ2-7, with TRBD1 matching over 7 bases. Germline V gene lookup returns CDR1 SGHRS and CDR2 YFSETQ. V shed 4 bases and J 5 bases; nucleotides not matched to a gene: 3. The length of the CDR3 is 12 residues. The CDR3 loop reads CASSTTGDEQYF. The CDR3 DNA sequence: TGCGCCAGCAGCACCACAGGGGACGAGCAGTACTTC.

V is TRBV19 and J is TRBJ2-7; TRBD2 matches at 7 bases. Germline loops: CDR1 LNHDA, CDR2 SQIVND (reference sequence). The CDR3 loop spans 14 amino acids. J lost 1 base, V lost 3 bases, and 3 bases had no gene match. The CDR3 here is CASSIGGGSYEQYF. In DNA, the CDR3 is TGTGCCAGTAGTATTGGCGGGGGTTCCTACGAGCAGTACTTC.

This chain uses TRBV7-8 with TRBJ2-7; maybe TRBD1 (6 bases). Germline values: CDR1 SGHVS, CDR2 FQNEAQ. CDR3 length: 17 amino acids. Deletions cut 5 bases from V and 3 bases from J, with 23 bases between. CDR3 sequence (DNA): TGTGCCAGCAGCCTCCCCTGGAGGACAGAACTTTACTACGAGCAGTACTTC. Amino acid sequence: CASSLPWRTELYYEQYF.

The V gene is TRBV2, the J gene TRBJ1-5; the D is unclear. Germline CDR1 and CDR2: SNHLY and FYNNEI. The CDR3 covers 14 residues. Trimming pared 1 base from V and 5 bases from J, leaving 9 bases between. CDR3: CASSEVNTDQPQHF. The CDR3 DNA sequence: TGTGCCAGCAGTGAAGTGAACACCGATCAGCCCCAGCATTTT.

The CDR3 DNA reads as TGTGCCACCAGCAGAGTGTGGGGATCGACTAGCGGGGGGGCGGATACGCAGTATTTT. This sequence encodes CATSRVWGSTSGGADTQYF. This sequence joins TRBV15 and TRBJ2-3, with 14 nucleotides matching TRBD2. Looked up from germline, CDR1 is LNHNV and CDR2 is YYDKDF (reference sequence). There are 19 residues in the CDR3. J gave up 6 bases and V 1 base, and 12 bases lay outside the gene matches.

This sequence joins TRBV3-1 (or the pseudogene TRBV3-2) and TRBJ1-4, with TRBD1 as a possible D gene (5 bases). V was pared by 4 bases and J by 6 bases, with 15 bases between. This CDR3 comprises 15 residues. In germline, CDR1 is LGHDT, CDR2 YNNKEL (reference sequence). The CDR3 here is CASSPRQGLDEKLFF. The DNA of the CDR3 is TGTGCCAGCAGCCCACGTCAGGGCTTGGATGAAAAACTGTTTTTT.

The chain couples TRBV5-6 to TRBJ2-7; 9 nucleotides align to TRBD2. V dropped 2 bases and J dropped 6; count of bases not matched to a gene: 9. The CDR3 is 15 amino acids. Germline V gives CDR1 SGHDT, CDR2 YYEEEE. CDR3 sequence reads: CASSFPGASGAEQYF. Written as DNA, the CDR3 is TGTGCCAGCAGCTTTCCTGGGGCTAGCGGGGCCGAGCAGTACTTC.

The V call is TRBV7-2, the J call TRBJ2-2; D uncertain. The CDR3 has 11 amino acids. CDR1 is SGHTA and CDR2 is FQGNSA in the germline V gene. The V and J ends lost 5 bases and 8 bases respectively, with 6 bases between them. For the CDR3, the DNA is TGTGCCAGCAGCCCGAGAGGGGAGCTGTTTTTT. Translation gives CASSPRGELFF.

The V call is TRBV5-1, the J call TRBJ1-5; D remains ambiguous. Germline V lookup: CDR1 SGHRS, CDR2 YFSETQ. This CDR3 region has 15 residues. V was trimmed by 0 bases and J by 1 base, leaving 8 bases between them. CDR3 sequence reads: CASSLAPGSNQPQHF. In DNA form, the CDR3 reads TGCGCCAGCAGCTTGGCTCCGGGGAGCAATCAGCCCCAGCATTTT. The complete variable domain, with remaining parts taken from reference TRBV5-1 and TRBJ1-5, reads KAGVTQTPRYLIKTRGQQVTLSCSPISGHRSVSWYQQTPGQGLQFLFEYFSETQRNKGNFPGRFSGRQFSNSRSEMNVSTLELGDSALYLCASSLAPGSNQPQHFGDGTRLSIL.

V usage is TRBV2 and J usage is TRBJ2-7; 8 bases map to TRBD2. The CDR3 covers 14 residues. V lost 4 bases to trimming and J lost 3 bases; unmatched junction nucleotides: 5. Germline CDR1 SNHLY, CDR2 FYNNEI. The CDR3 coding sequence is TGTGCCAGCAGTGGATCTAGCGGGTTCTACGAGCAGTACTTC. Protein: CASSGSSGFYEQYF. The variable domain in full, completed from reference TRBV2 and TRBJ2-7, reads EPEVTQTPSHQVTQMGQEVILRCVPISNHLYFYWYRQILGQKVEFLVSFYNNEISEKSEIFDDQFSVERPDGSNFTLKIRSTKLEDSAMYFCASSGSSGFYEQYFGPGTRLTVT.